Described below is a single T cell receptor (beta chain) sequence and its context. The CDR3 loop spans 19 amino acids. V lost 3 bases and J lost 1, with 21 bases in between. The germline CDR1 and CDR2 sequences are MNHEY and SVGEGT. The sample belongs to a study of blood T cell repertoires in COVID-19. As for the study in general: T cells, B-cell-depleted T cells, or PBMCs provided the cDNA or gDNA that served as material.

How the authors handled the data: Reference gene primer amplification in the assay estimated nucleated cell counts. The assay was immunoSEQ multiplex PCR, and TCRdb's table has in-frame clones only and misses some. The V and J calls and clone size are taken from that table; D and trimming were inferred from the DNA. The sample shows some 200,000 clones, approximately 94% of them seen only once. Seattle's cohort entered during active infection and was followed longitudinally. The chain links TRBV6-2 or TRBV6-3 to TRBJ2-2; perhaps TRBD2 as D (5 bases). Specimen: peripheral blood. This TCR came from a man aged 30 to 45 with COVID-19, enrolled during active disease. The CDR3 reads CASSYQTVSGALNTGELFF. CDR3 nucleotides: TGTGCCAGCAGTTATCAGACTGTAAGCGGTGCGCTGAACACCGGGGAGCTGTTTTTT.